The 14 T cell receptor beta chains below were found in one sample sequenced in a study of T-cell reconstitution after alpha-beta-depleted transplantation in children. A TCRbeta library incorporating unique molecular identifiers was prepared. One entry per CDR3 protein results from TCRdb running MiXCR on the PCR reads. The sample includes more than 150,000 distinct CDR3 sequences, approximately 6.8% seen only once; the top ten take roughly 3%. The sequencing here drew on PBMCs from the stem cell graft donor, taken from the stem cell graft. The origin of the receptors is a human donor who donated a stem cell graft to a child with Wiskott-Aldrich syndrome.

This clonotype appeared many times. The CDR3: CASSFDFGGINEKLFF. The CDR3 DNA reads as TGTGCCAGCAGTTTTGATTTTGGGGGAATTAATGAAAAACTGTTTTTT. This chain joins TRBV28 and TRBJ1-4; possible D gene TRBD1, 5 bases. The CDR3 is 16 residues long. Germline CDR1 MDHEN, CDR2 SYDVKM. V shed 3 bases and J shed 4 bases, with 15 bases lying between them.

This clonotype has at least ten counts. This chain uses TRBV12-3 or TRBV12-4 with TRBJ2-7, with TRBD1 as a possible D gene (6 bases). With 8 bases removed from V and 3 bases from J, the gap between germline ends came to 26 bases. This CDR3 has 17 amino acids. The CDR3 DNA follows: TGTGCCAGCGCTGGGGGCGCCTTGCCGTCCTCATTCTACGAGCAGTACTTC. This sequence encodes CASAGGALPSSFYEQYF.

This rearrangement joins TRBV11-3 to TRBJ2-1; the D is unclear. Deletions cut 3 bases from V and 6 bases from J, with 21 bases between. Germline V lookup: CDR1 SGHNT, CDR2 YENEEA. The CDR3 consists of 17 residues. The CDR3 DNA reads TGTGCCAGCAGCTTTGAAACGTCCATACCAACTGGCAATGAGCAGTTCTTC. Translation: CASSFETSIPTGNEQFF.

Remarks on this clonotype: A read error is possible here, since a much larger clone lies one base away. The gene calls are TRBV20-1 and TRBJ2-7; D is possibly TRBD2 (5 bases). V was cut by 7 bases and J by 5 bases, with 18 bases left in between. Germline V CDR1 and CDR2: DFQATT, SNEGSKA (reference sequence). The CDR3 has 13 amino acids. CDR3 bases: TGCAGTGGCGGACTGGGGTCATCGGACGAGCAGTACTTC. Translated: CSGGLGSSDEQYF.

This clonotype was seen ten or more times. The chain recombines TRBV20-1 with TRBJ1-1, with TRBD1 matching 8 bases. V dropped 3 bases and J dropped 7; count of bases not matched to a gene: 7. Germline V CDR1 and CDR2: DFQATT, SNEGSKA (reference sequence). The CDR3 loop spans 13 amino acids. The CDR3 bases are TGCAGTGCTAGTTTCCGGGACAGGAGTGAAGCTTTCTTT. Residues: CSASFRDRSEAFF.

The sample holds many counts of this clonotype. For the CDR3, the DNA is TGTGCCAGCAGCCAAGATCAAGGAGGGACCCAGTACTTC. Protein product: CASSQDQGGTQYF. The chain joins TRBV3-1 to TRBJ2-5, with D perhaps TRBD2 (5 bases). Deletions cut 0 bases from V and 7 bases from J, with 9 bases between. The CDR3 runs to 13 residues. Germline CDR1 reads LGHDT; CDR2 reads YNNKEL (reference sequence).

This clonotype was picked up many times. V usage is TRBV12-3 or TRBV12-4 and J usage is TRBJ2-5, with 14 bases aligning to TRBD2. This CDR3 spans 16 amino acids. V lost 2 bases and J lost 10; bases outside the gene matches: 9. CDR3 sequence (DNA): TGTGCCAGCAGTTTAAGGACTAGCGGGAGGCGATTAAACCAGTACTTC. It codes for CASSLRTSGRRLNQYF.

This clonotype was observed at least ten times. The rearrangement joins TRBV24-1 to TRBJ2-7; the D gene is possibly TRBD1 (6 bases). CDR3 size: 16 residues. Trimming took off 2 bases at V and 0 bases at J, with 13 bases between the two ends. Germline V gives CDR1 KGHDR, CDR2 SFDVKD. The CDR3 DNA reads TGTGCCACCAGTGATTCGGACAGCTACAACTCCTACGAGCAGTACTTC. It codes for CATSDSDSYNSYEQYF.

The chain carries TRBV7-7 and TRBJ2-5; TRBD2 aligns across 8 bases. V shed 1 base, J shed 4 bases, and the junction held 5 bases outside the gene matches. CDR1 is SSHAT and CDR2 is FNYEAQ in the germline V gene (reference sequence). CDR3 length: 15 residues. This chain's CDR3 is CASSLGAAGAETQYF. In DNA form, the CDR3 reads TGTGCCAGCAGCTTAGGCGCAGCGGGAGCAGAGACCCAGTACTTC.

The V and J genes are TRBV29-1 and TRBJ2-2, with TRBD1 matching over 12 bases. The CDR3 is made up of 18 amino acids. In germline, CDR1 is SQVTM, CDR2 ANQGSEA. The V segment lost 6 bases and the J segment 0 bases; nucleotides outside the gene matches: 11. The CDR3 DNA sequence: TGCAGCGTAGCTGGGACAGGGGGCTCCCGCGCGAACACCGGGGAGCTGTTTTTT. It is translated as CSVAGTGGSRANTGELFF.

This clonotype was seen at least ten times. The CDR3 DNA sequence: TGTGCCAGCAGCACAAACAGGGGGCGAGAGACCCAGTACTTC. Protein sequence: CASSTNRGRETQYF. The rearrangement uses TRBV7-2 and TRBJ2-5; TRBD1 matches at 9 bases. This CDR3 is 14 amino acids long. Germline assignment: CDR1 SGHTA and CDR2 FQGNSA. J gave up 4 bases and V 5 bases, and 5 bases lay outside the gene matches.

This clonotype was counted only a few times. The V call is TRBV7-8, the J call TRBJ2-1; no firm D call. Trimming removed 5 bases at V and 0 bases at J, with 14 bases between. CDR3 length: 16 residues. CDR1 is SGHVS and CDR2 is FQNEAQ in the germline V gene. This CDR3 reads CASSPHRAASYNEQFF. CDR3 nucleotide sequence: TGTGCCAGCAGCCCCCACCGGGCTGCCTCCTACAATGAGCAGTTCTTC.

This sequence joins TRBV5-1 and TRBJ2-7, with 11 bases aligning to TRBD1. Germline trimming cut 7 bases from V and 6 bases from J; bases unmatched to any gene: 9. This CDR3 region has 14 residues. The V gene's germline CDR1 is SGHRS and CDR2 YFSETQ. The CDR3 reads CASSPSGTGGEQYF. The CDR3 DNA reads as TGCGCCAGCTCCCCGTCCGGGACAGGGGGCGAGCAGTACTTC.

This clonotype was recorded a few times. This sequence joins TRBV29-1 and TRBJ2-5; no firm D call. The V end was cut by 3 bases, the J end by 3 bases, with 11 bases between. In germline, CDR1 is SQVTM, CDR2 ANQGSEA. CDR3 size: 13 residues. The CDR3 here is CSVDLHGEETQYF. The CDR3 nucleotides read TGCAGCGTTGATCTGCACGGAGAAGAGACCCAGTACTTC.